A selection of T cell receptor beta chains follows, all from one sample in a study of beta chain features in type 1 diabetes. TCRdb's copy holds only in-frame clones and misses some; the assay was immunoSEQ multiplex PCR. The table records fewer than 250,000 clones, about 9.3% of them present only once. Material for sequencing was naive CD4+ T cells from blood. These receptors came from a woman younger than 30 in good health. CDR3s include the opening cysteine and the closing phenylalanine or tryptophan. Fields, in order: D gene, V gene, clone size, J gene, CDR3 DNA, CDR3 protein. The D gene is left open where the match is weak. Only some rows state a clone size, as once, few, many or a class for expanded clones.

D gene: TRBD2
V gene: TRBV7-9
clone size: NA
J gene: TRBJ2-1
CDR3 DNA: TGTGCCAGCGCGTCTAGCGGGAGCACTAATGAGCAGTTCTTC
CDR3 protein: CASASSGSTNEQFF

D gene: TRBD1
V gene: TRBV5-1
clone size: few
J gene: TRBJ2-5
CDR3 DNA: TGCGCCAGCAGCTCGGACCCGACAGGGGGAGTGTGGGAGACCCAGTACTTC
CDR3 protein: CASSSDPTGGVWETQYF

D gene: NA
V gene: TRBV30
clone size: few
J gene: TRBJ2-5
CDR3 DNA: TGTGCCTGGAACGGCGGGGAGACCCAGTACTTC
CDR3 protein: CAWNGGETQYF

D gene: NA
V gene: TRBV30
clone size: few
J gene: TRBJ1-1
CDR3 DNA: TGTGCCTGGATAAGGCAGGGAAGACGCACTGAAGCTTTCTTT
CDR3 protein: CAWIRQGRRTEAFF

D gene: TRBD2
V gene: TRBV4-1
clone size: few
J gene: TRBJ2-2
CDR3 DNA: TGCGCCAGCAGCCAAGATCTCAGGACTAGGAACACCGGGGAGCTGTTTTTT
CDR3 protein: CASSQDLRTRNTGELFF

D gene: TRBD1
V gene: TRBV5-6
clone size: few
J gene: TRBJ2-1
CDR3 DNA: TGTGCCAGCAGCTCTCTCCGGGACAGACACAATGAGCAGTTCTTC
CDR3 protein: CASSSLRDRHNEQFF

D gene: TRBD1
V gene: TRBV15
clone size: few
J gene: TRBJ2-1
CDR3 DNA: TGTGCCACCAGCATGCTCCCGGGACAGGGGCCCCATGAGCAGTTCTTC
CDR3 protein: CATSMLPGQGPHEQFF

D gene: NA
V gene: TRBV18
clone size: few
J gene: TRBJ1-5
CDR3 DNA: TGTGCCAGCCGCCGGGAGGATCAGCCCCAGCATTTT
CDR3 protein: CASRREDQPQHF

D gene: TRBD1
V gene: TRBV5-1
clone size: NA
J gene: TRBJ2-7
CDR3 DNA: TGCGCCAGCAGCAACCGACAGGGGACCTCCTACGAGCAGTACTTC
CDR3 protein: CASSNRQGTSYEQYF

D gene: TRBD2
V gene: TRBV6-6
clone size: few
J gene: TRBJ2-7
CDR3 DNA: TGTGCCAGCAGCGCCTTTAGCGGGAGGTTCTCCTACGAGCAGTACTTC
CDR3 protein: CASSAFSGRFSYEQYF

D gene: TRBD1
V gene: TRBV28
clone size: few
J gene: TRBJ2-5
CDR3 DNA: TGTGCCAGCAGTAAAGGGGGCCGCCAAGAGACCCAGTACTTC
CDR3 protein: CASSKGGRQETQYF

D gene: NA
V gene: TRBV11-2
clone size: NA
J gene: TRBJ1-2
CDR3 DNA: TGTGCCAGCAGCTCCATCCAGGGCGTTGGGAACTATGGCTACACCTTC
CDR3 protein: CASSSIQGVGNYGYTF

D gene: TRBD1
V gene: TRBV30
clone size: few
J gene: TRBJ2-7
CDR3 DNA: TGTGCCTGGAGGGGGACAGTTCTCAGCCACGAGCAGTACTTC
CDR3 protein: CAWRGTVLSHEQYF

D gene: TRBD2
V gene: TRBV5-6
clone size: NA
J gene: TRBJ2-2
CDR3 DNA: TGTGCCAGCAGCTTGCTAGGACTAGCGGAAAACACCGGGGAGCTGTTTTTT
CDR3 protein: CASSLLGLAENTGELFF

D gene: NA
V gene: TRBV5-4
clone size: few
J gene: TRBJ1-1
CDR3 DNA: TGTGCCAGCAGCTTGGAGGGAGCGAGGATGGCTGAAGCTTTCTTT
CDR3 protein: CASSLEGARMAEAFF

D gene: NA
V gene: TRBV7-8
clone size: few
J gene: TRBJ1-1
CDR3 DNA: TGTGCCAGTAACCGGGTCTTAAGTGCTGAAGCTTTCTTT
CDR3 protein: CASNRVLSAEAFF

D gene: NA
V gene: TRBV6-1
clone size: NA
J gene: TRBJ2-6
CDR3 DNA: TGTGCCAGCAGTGGATCGAGGTCTGGGGCCAACGTCCTGACTTTC
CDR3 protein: CASSGSRSGANVLTF

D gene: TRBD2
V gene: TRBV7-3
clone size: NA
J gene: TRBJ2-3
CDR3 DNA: TGTGCCAGCAGCTTAACTAGCGGGGTCCCAGATACGCAGTATTTT
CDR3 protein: CASSLTSGVPDTQYF

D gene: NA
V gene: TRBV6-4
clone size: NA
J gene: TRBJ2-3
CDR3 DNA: TGTGCCAGCAGTGGTCGCGGGATAAGCGCAGATACGCAGTATTTT
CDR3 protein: CASSGRGISADTQYF

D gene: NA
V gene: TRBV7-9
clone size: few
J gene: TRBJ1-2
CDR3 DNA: TGTGCCAGCAGCAGGACAGTCCTTTCGTTCCACACCTTC
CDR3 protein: CASSRTVLSFHTF

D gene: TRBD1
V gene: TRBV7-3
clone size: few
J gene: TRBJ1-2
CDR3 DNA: TGTGCCAGCAGCTGGACAGGGTTAGGACTAGACAACTATGGCTACACCTTC
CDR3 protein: CASSWTGLGLDNYGYTF

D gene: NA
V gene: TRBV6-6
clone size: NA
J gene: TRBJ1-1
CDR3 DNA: TGTGCCAGCAGTTACTTTGAGGAGATGAACACTGAAGCTTTCTTT
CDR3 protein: CASSYFEEMNTEAFF

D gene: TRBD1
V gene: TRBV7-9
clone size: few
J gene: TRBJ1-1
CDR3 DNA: TGTGCCAGCAGCCTCCGGGACAGCCGAAACACTGAAGCTTTCTTT
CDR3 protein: CASSLRDSRNTEAFF

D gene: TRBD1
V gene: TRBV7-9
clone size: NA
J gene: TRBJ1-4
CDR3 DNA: TGTGCCAGCAGCCGGGACAGTGATAATGAAAAACTGTTTTTT
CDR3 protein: CASSRDSDNEKLFF

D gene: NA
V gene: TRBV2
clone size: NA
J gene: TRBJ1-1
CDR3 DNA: TGTGCCAGCATTTGGGACTCAGGGAGACTGAACACTGAAGCTTTCTTT
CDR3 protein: CASIWDSGRLNTEAFF

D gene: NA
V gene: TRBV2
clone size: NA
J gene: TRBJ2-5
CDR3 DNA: TGTGCCAGAAAGGGTCGGGGGAGAGAGACCCAGTACTTC
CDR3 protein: CARKGRGRETQYF

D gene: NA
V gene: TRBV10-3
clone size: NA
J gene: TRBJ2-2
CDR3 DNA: TGTGCTAAGGAGGGTCGGAACACCGGGGAGCTGTTTTTT
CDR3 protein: CAKEGRNTGELFF

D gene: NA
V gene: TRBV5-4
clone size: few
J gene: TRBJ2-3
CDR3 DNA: TGTGCCAGCAGCTCCTCACTAGCTGCGTCCACAGATACGCAGTATTTT
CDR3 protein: CASSSSLAASTDTQYF

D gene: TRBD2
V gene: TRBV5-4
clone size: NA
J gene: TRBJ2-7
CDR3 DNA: TGTGCCAGCAGCGGGGGGGGACCAGTAGCGGGAGAGTACGAGCAGTACTTC
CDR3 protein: CASSGGGPVAGEYEQYF

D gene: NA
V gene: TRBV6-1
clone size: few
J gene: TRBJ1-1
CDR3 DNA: TGTGCCAGCAGTGAAGCGACTGCACCGAACACTGAAGCTTTCTTT
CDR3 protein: CASSEATAPNTEAFF

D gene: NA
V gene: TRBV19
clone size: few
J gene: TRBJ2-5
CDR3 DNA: TGTGCCAGTAGTTACTCCGTCCAAGAGACCCAGTACTTC
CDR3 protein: CASSYSVQETQYF

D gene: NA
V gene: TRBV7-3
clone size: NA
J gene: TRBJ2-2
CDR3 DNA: TGTGCCAGCAGCTCCCTAGGACAGCCCACCGGGGAGCTGTTTTTT
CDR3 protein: CASSSLGQPTGELFF

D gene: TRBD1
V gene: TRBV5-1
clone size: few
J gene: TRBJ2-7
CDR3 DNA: TGCGCCAGCAGCTTGGGCGGTCAGGGGGTCCACGAGCAGTACTTC
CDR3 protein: CASSLGGQGVHEQYF

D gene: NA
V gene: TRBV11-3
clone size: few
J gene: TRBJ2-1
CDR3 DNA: TGTGCCAGCAGCCCACTCGGACAGTCGAATGAGCAGTTCTTC
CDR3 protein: CASSPLGQSNEQFF

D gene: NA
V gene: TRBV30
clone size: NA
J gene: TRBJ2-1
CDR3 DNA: TGTGCCTGGAGTGTAGTACAGGGATTCAATGAGCAGTTCTTC
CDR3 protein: CAWSVVQGFNEQFF

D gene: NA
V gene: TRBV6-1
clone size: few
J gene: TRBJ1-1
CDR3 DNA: TGTGCCAGCAGTGAAGGTCGGGGACAAGGACTCAACACTGAAGCTTTCTTT
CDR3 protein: CASSEGRGQGLNTEAFF

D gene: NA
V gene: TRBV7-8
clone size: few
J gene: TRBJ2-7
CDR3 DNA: TGTGCCAGCAGTTCGAGTGGTGCATCGGTGGAGTACTTC
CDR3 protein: CASSSSGASVEYF

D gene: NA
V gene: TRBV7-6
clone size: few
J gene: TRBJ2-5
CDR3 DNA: TGTGCCAGCAGCTTAGTGGCCCCGCCCAGTGAGACCCAGTACTTC
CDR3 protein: CASSLVAPPSETQYF

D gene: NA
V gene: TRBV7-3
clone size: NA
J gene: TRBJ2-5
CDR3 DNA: TGTGCCAGCAGCTTCAGGACGGGGGAGACCCAGTACTTC
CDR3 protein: CASSFRTGETQYF

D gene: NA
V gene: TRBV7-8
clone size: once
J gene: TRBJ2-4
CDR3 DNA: TGTGCCAGCAGCCGAAGGGGTGACGCCAAAAACATTCAGTACTTC
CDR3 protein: CASSRRGDAKNIQYF

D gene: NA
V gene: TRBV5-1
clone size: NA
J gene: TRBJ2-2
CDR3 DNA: TGCGCCAGCAGCTTAAGAACGGGCGGGGAGCTGTTTTTT
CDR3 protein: CASSLRTGGELFF

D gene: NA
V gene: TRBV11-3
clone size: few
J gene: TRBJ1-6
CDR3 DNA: TGTGCCAGCAGCTGCAGGATCTATAATTCACCCCTCCACTTT
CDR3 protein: CASSCRIYNSPLHF

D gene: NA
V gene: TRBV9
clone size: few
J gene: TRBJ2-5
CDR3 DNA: TGTGCCAGCAGCGTAGCTCTAGTTGGTAACGTAGAGACCCAGTACTTC
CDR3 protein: CASSVALVGNVETQYF

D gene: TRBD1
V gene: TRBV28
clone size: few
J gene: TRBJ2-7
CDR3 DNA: TGTGCCAGCAGAGGTGCGGGGACAGGAAGCTCCTACGAGCAGTACTTC
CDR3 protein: CASRGAGTGSSYEQYF

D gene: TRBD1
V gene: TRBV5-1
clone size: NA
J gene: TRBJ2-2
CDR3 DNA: TGCGCCAGCAACCCGGACAGGGGCAACACCGGGGAGCTGTTTTTT
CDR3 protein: CASNPDRGNTGELFF

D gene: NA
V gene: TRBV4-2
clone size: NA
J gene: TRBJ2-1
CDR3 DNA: TGTGCCAGCAGCCAGAGAGCAGGGCAGCATGAGCAGTTCTTC
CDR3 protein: CASSQRAGQHEQFF

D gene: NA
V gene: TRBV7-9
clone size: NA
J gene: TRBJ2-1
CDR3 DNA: TGTGCCAGCAGCCCCGGCGGGACTCTGGACTCTTACAATGAGCAGTTCTTC
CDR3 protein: CASSPGGTLDSYNEQFF

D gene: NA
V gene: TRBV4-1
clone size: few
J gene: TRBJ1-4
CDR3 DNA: TGCGCCAGCAGCCAAGGATCCGGGATTCATGAAAAACTGTTTTTT
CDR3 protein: CASSQGSGIHEKLFF

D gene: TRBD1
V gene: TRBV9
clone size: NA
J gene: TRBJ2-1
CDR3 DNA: TGTGCCAGCAGCGGGGGGGACAGGGCCTACAATGAGCAGTTCTTC
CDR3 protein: CASSGGDRAYNEQFF

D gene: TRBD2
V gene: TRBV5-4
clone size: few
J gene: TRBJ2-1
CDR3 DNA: TGTGCCAGCAGCTTGGCAGCGGGAGGGCACAATGAGCAGTTCTTC
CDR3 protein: CASSLAAGGHNEQFF

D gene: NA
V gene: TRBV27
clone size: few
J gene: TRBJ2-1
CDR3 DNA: TGTGCCAGCACCCGGACTAACTCCTACAATGAGCAGTTCTTC
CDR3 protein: CASTRTNSYNEQFF

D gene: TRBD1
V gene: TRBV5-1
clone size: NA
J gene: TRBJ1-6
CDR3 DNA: TGCGCCAGCAGCACCGGGACAGACTATAATTCACCCCTCCACTTT
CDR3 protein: CASSTGTDYNSPLHF

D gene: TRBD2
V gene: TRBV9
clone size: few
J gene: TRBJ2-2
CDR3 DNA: TGTGCCAGCAGCGTAGATGCTAGCGGGGTAGGGGAGCTGTTTTTT
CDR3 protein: CASSVDASGVGELFF

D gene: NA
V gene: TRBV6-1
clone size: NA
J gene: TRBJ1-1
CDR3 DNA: TGTGCCAGCAGGAGACAGGAGACGAACACTGAAGCTTTCTTT
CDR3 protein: CASRRQETNTEAFF

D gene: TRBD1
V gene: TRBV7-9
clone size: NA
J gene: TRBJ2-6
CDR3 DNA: TGTGCCAGCAGCGATAACAGGGGGCTAGGGGCCAACGTCCTGACTTTC
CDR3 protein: CASSDNRGLGANVLTF

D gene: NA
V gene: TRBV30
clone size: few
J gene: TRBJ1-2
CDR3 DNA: TGTGCCTGGAGTGTACTTGGAGGGCATGGCTACACCTTC
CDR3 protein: CAWSVLGGHGYTF

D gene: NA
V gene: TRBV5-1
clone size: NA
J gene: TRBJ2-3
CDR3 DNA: TGCGCCAGCAGTGAGGTGGAAGATACGCAGTATTTT
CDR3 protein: CASSEVEDTQYF